This is a list of T cell receptor beta chains from one sample in a study of T cell changes during pregnancy in multiple sclerosis. This table comes from immunoSEQ multiplex PCR, and its TCRdb copy is limited to in-frame clones, with some not included. The sample shows 80,000 to 100,000 clones, 90% of them seen only once. The material sequenced was peripheral blood, taken in the second trimester of pregnancy. The source of these receptors is a female donor in good health, enrolled as a control in a pregnancy study. CDR3s include the opening cysteine and the closing phenylalanine or tryptophan. D genes are given only for firm matches. Clone size is not always given. Where it is, it says once, few, many or a class for expanded clones.

size: -
D: -
J: TRBJ1-1
V: TRBV10-3
DNA: TGTGCCATCAGTGACTCAGGTGGCGAAACTGAAGCTTTCTTT
CDR3: CAISDSGGETEAFF

size: -
D: -
J: TRBJ2-3
V: TRBV6-6
DNA: TGTGCCAGCAGTTACGGGGCTAGCGTAAGCACAGATACGCAGTATTTT
CDR3: CASSYGASVSTDTQYF

size: -
D: -
J: TRBJ2-2
V: TRBV2
DNA: TGTGCCAGCAGGCAAACCCTAGGGGCCACCGGGGAGCTGTTTTTT
CDR3: CASRQTLGATGELFF

size: -
D: TRBD1
J: TRBJ2-1
V: TRBV9
DNA: TGTGCCAGCAGCGATACAGGGGACTACAATGAGCAGTTCTTC
CDR3: CASSDTGDYNEQFF

size: -
D: -
J: TRBJ1-5
V: TRBV6-4
DNA: TGTGCCAGCAGTGACTGGGCAACAAGGGGGAAAAATCAGCCCCAGCATTTT
CDR3: CASSDWATRGKNQPQHF

size: -
D: TRBD1
J: TRBJ1-1
V: TRBV14
DNA: TGTGCCAGCAGCCGGCGTGGACAGGGGGCAACTGAAGCTTTCTTT
CDR3: CASSRRGQGATEAFF

size: once
D: -
J: TRBJ2-3
V: TRBV19
DNA: TGTGCCAGTAGTATGAAGTGGGAGATGACAGATACGCAGTATTTT
CDR3: CASSMKWEMTDTQYF

size: -
D: -
J: TRBJ2-5
V: TRBV5-1
DNA: TGCGCCAGCAGCTCCTGGGACATAGAAGAGACCCAGTACTTC
CDR3: CASSSWDIEETQYF

size: -
D: TRBD1
J: TRBJ2-1
V: TRBV6-1
DNA: TGTGCCAGCAGTGCACAGGGGGCAATCTACAATGAGCAGTTCTTC
CDR3: CASSAQGAIYNEQFF

size: -
D: -
J: TRBJ2-3
V: TRBV7-2
DNA: TGTGCCAGCAGCTTAGTCGGCACGGGGGATACGCAGTATTTT
CDR3: CASSLVGTGDTQYF

size: -
D: -
J: TRBJ1-1
V: TRBV6-5
DNA: TGTGCCAGCAGTTACTCTCAGGCCCGTGCCCCTGAAGCTTTCTTT
CDR3: CASSYSQARAPEAFF

size: once
D: TRBD2
J: TRBJ2-1
V: TRBV7-2
DNA: TGTGCCAGCAGCTTCACTAGCGGCCACTCCTACAATGAGCAGTTCTTC
CDR3: CASSFTSGHSYNEQFF

size: -
D: TRBD2
J: TRBJ2-3
V: TRBV9
DNA: TGTGCCAGCAGCGAGACTAGCGGCACAGATACGCAGTATTTT
CDR3: CASSETSGTDTQYF

size: -
D: TRBD1
J: TRBJ1-1
V: TRBV25-1
DNA: TGTGCCAGCAGCCCCTCTCAAGGAACAGGGGTGAACACTGAAGCTTTCTTT
CDR3: CASSPSQGTGVNTEAFF

size: -
D: TRBD2
J: TRBJ2-1
V: TRBV7-2
DNA: TGTGCCAGCAGTCCCCGACTAGCTCGTTTGTTCTTC
CDR3: CASSPRLARLFF

size: -
D: -
J: TRBJ1-5
V: TRBV19
DNA: TGTGCCAGTAGTATACGGTCAAGGACTAATCAGCCCCAGCATTTT
CDR3: CASSIRSRTNQPQHF

size: -
D: TRBD2
J: TRBJ2-3
V: TRBV5-6
DNA: TGTGCCAGCAGCGTGGGACTAGCTGCAGATACGCAGTATTTT
CDR3: CASSVGLAADTQYF

size: -
D: -
J: TRBJ1-2
V: TRBV19
DNA: TGTGCCAGTAGTGCGGGGGACGGATTCTATGGCTACACCTTC
CDR3: CASSAGDGFYGYTF

size: few
D: TRBD2
J: TRBJ2-1
V: TRBV19
DNA: TGTGCCAGTACCGCGGGACTAGCGCCCTACAATGAGCAGTTCTTC
CDR3: CASTAGLAPYNEQFF

size: many
D: -
J: TRBJ1-1
V: TRBV19
DNA: TGTGCCAGTAGGAGGGATCCCCTCACTGAAGCTTTCTTT
CDR3: CASRRDPLTEAFF

size: -
D: TRBD2
J: TRBJ2-7
V: TRBV14
DNA: TGTGCCAGCAGCCAAGTAGGAGCGGGAGTAGGGGAGCAGTACTTC
CDR3: CASSQVGAGVGEQYF

size: -
D: TRBD1
J: TRBJ1-4
V: TRBV7-9
DNA: TGTGCCAGCAGCTTAGGAGGACAGGGGGCTTCTAATGAAAAACTGTTTTTT
CDR3: CASSLGGQGASNEKLFF

size: -
D: -
J: TRBJ2-3
V: TRBV19
DNA: TGTGCCAGTAGTATATCTATCTCTAGCACAGATACGCAGTATTTT
CDR3: CASSISISSTDTQYF

size: -
D: TRBD2
J: TRBJ2-2
V: TRBV7-2
DNA: TGTGCCAGCAGCTTAGTCGGTAGCGGGGCCCAATCCGGGGAGCTGTTTTTT
CDR3: CASSLVGSGAQSGELFF

size: -
D: TRBD1
J: TRBJ1-2
V: TRBV28
DNA: TGTGCCAGCAGTAGCGGGACAGGGGGTACCTATGGCTACACCTTC
CDR3: CASSSGTGGTYGYTF

size: -
D: -
J: TRBJ1-1
V: TRBV30
DNA: TGTGCCTGGAGTGGAGACAGGAGGAACACTGAAGCTTTCTTT
CDR3: CAWSGDRRNTEAFF

size: -
D: -
J: TRBJ1-1
V: TRBV2
DNA: TGTGCCAGCAGACGACTCCGGGACACTGAAGCTTTCTTT
CDR3: CASRRLRDTEAFF

size: -
D: -
J: TRBJ2-3
V: TRBV5-1
DNA: TGCGCCAGCAGCTTGGCGTTCACAGATACGCAGTATTTT
CDR3: CASSLAFTDTQYF

size: few
D: -
J: TRBJ2-5
V: TRBV28
DNA: TGTGCCAGCAGTTTCTCGTCTAGGGGACAAGAGACCCAGTACTTC
CDR3: CASSFSSRGQETQYF

size: -
D: TRBD2
J: TRBJ2-5
V: TRBV6-1
DNA: TGTGCCAGCAGTGCTTTACTAGCGGTCCAAGAGACCCAGTACTTC
CDR3: CASSALLAVQETQYF

size: -
D: -
J: TRBJ2-7
V: TRBV19
DNA: TGTGCCAGTAGTATGCAGGGATTGTCCTACGAGCAGTACTTC
CDR3: CASSMQGLSYEQYF

size: -
D: TRBD2
J: TRBJ2-3
V: TRBV11-2
DNA: TGTGCCAGCAGCTCTAGCGGGGGGGCAACAGATACGCAGTATTTT
CDR3: CASSSSGGATDTQYF

size: -
D: -
J: TRBJ2-7
V: TRBV10-3
DNA: TGTGCCATCAGTGAGACATCCTACGAGCAGTACTTC
CDR3: CAISETSYEQYF

size: -
D: -
J: TRBJ2-1
V: TRBV28
DNA: TGTGCCAGCAGGCGGCGAGGGGGTAAACAGTTCTTC
CDR3: CASRRRGGKQFF

size: -
D: -
J: TRBJ1-1
V: TRBV11-3
DNA: TGTGCCAGCAGCTTAGGGGACTCAGATAACACTGAAGCTTTCTTT
CDR3: CASSLGDSDNTEAFF

size: -
D: TRBD1
J: TRBJ1-1
V: TRBV7-2
DNA: TGTGCCAGCAGCTACCCGACAGGGGAAGCTTTCTTT
CDR3: CASSYPTGEAFF

size: few
D: TRBD1
J: TRBJ2-1
V: TRBV6-5
DNA: TGTGCCAGCAGTTATCAGGGGGAACAGTTCTTC
CDR3: CASSYQGEQFF

size: -
D: TRBD2
J: TRBJ2-5
V: TRBV19
DNA: TGTGCCAGTAGAAATAGCGGGGGCCGAGAGACCCAGTACTTC
CDR3: CASRNSGGRETQYF

size: -
D: -
J: TRBJ1-6
V: TRBV7-2
DNA: TGTGCCAGCAGCGTCGCCGGACTCGGGTCACCCCTCCACTTT
CDR3: CASSVAGLGSPLHF

size: -
D: -
J: TRBJ1-1
V: TRBV7-6
DNA: TGTGCCAGCAGCGGGCAGGAGAACACTGAAGCTTTCTTT
CDR3: CASSGQENTEAFF

size: -
D: TRBD2
J: TRBJ2-1
V: TRBV4-3
DNA: TGCGCCAGCAGCCAAAGCGGGGCAGACTACAATGAGCAGTTCTTC
CDR3: CASSQSGADYNEQFF

size: -
D: TRBD1
J: TRBJ2-7
V: TRBV6-6
DNA: TGTGCCAGAATTGACAGGGTCACCTACGAGCAGTACTTC
CDR3: CARIDRVTYEQYF

size: -
D: TRBD2
J: TRBJ2-1
V: TRBV29-1
DNA: TGCAGCGTTGTACAGCGGGGGGGCCTCGCCTACAATGAGCAGTTCTTC
CDR3: CSVVQRGGLAYNEQFF

size: -
D: -
J: TRBJ2-5
V: TRBV15
DNA: TGTGCCACCAGCAGGGACAGAAAGAAAGAGACCCAGTACTTC
CDR3: CATSRDRKKETQYF

size: -
D: -
J: TRBJ1-1
V: TRBV5-1
DNA: TGCGCCAGCAGATCCTGGGGAGTTATGAACACTGAAGCTTTCTTT
CDR3: CASRSWGVMNTEAFF

size: -
D: TRBD2
J: TRBJ2-1
V: TRBV19
DNA: TGTGCCAGTAGTCCCCGGACTAGCGGGAGGGTCTACAATGAGCAGTTCTTC
CDR3: CASSPRTSGRVYNEQFF